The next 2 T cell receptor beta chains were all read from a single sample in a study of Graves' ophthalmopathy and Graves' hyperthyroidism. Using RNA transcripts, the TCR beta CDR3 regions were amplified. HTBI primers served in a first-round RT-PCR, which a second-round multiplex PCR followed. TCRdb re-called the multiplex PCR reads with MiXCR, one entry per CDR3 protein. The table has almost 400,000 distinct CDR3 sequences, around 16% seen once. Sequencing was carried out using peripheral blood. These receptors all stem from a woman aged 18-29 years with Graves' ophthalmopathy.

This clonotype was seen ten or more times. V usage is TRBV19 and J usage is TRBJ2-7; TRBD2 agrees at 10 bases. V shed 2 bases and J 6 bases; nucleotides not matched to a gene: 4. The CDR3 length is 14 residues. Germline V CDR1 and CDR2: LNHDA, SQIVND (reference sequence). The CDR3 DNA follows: TGTGCCAGTAGTATACTAGCGGGAGTGGGCGAGCAGTACTTC. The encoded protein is CASSILAGVGEQYF.

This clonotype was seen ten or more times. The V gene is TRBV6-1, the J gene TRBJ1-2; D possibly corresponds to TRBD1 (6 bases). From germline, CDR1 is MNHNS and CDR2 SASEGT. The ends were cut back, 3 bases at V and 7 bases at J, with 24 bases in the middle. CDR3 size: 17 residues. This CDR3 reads CASSEVGNTIRGGGYTF. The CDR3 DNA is TGTGCCAGCAGTGAGGTGGGCAACACCATTAGAGGGGGTGGCTACACCTTC.